This TCR beta chain was documented in a study of shared clonotypes between healthy human individuals. There were only Caucasian adults among the donors, and all lived in Nashville, Tennessee. Measured with immunoSEQ multiplex PCR; TCRdb has only the in-frame clones, and not every one. The data show more than 400,000 clones, about 95% seen once. Trimming removed 0 bases at V and 4 bases at J, with 16 bases between. The germline CDR1 and CDR2 sequences are SGHNT and YYREEE (reference sequence). The CDR3 consists of 16 residues. This TCR was sampled from a woman younger than 45 in good health. The rearrangement links TRBV5-4 to TRBJ1-2; no definite D call. The sequenced sample was naive CD4+ T cells sorted from blood. Subset of the sample: CD45RA+ positively selected. Here the CDR3 reads CASSLGFPPNSYGYTF. The CDR3, as DNA: TGTGCCAGCAGCTTGGGTTTTCCTCCTAACTCCTATGGCTACACCTTC.